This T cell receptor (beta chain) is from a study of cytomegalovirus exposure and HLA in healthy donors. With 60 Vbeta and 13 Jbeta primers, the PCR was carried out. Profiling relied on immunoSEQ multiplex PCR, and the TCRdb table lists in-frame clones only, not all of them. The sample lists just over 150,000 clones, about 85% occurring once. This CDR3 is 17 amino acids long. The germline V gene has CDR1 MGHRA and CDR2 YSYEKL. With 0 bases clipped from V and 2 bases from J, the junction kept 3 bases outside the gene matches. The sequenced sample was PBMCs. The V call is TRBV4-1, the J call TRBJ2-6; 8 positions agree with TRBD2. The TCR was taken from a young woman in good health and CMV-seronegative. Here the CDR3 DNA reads TGCGCCAGCAGCCAAGAACCGGGAGGGGCTGGGGCCAACGTCCTGACTTTC. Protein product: CASSQEPGGAGANVLTF.